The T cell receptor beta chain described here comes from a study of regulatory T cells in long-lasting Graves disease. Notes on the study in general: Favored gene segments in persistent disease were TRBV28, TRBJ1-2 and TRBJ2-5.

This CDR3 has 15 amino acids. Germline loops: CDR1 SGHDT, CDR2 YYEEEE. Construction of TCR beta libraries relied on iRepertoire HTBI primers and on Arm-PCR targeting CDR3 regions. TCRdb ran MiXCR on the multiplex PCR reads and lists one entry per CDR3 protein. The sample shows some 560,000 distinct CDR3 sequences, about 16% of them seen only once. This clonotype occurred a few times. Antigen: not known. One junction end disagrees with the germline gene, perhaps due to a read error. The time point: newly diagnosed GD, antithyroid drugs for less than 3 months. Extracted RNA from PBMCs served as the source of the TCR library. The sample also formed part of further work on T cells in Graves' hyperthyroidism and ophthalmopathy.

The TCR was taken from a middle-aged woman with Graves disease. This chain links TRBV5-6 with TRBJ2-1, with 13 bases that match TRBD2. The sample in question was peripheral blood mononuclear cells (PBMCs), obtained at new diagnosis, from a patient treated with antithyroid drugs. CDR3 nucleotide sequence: TGTGCCAGCAGCAGGGGACTAGCGGGGTACAATGGGCAGTTCTTC. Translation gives CASSRGLAGYNGQFF.